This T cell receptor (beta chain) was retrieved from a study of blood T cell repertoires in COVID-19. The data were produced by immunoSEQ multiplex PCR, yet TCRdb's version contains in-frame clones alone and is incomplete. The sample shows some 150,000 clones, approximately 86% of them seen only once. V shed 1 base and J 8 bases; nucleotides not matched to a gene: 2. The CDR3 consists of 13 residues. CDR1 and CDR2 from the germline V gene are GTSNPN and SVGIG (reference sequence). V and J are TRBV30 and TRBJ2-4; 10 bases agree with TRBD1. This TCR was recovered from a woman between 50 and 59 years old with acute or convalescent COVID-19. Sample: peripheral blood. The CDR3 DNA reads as TGTGCCTGGAGTGGGGACAGGGGTGACATTCAGTACTTC. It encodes CAWSGDRGDIQYF. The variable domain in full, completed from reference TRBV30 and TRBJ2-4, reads SQTIHQWPATLVQPVGSPLSLECTVEGTSNPNLYWYRQAAGRGLQLLFYSVGIGQISSEVPQNLSASRPQDRQFILSSKKLLLSDSGFYLCAWSGDRGDIQYFGAGTRLSVL.